These 26 T cell receptor beta chains were sequenced from one sample in a study of blood T cell repertoires in COVID-19. Sequencing was performed with immunoSEQ multiplex PCR; in TCRdb, only in-frame clones are kept and a portion is missing. The table shows approximately 350,000 clones, with 88% occurring only once. Sequencing used peripheral blood. The receptors stem from a woman aged 70-85 years with COVID-19, enrolled during active disease.

The V gene is TRBV7-9, the J gene TRBJ1-5, with 11 nucleotides matching TRBD1. Germline CDR1 SEHNR, CDR2 FQNEAQ (reference sequence). The CDR3 sequence is 18 residues long. V lost 4 bases to trimming and J lost 2 bases; unmatched junction nucleotides: 10. CDR3 coding DNA: TGTGCCAGCAGCTCGGGACAGGGGGGATTTAGAGGCAATCAGCCCCAGCATTTT. Its translation: CASSSGQGGFRGNQPQHF.

The J gene is TRBJ2-7, the V gene TRBV27, with 7 bases fitting TRBD1. The CDR3 is 14 residues long. Germline V gives CDR1 MNHEY, CDR2 SMNVEV (reference sequence). J gave up 6 bases and V 5 bases, and 10 bases lay outside the gene matches. DNA of the CDR3: TGTGCCAGCAGTGGTACAGGGGAACGGGGCGAGCAGTACTTC. Translation: CASSGTGERGEQYF.

In DNA, the CDR3 is TGTGCCAGCAGACCTCCGGGACTAGCGACAGATACGCAGTATTTT. The encoded protein is CASRPPGLATDTQYF. This chain connects TRBV7-2 to TRBJ2-3; 10 nucleotides line up with TRBD2. V shed 6 bases and J 3 bases; nucleotides not matched to a gene: 6. This CDR3 is 15 amino acids long. Germline-derived CDR1 and CDR2 are SGHTA and FQGNSA.

In regard to this clone: Germline and junction disagree at one end, which may indicate a read error. The chain carries TRBV5-1 and TRBJ1-1; D is undetermined. The CDR3 extends over 11 amino acids. Germline assignment: CDR1 SGHRS and CDR2 YFSETQ. In DNA form, the CDR3 reads TGCGCCAGCAGCTCGAACAATGAAGCTTTCTTT. It codes for CASSSNNEAFF.

A single count supports this clone. V usage is TRBV28 and J usage is TRBJ1-2; 10 bases match TRBD1. Losses at the gene ends were 3 bases for V and 8 bases for J; bases not matched to a gene: 9. The CDR3 extends over 15 amino acids. Germline V gene lookup returns CDR1 MDHEN and CDR2 SYDVKM. This chain's CDR3 is CASSFFMGQGKGYTF. CDR3 nucleotides: TGTGCCAGCAGTTTTTTTATGGGACAGGGGAAAGGCTACACCTTC.

This clone was seen only a few times. The V and J genes are TRBV12-3 or TRBV12-4 and TRBJ1-1; D is possibly TRBD1 (5 bases). The CDR3 has 12 residues. V was shortened by 6 bases and J by 7 bases, with 12 bases between the two germline ends. As DNA, the CDR3 is TGTGCCAGCAGCTCAGGGTATGGTGAAGCTTTCTTT. Residues: CASSSGYGEAFF.

The chain employs TRBV6-1 and TRBJ1-1; D is unresolved. V lost 2 bases, J lost 0 bases, and 7 bases lay in between. There are 14 residues in the CDR3. CDR1 is MNHNS and CDR2 is SASEGT in the germline V gene. The CDR3 DNA reads as TGTGCCAGCAGTGAACCCCAGTTGAACACTGAAGCTTTCTTT. Translating it yields CASSEPQLNTEAFF.

The chain carries TRBV12-3 or TRBV12-4 and TRBJ1-2; D is ambiguous. The CDR3 loop spans 13 amino acids. The V end lost 6 bases, the J end lost 4 bases, and 12 bases lay between the germline ends. Here the CDR3 reads CASSQRTVYGYTF. CDR3 DNA sequence: TGTGCCAGCAGCCAAAGGACTGTCTATGGCTACACCTTC.

This sequence joins TRBV7-8 and TRBJ1-4, with a weak D call TRBD1 (6 bases). Per the germline V gene, CDR1 is SGHVS and CDR2 is FQNEAQ. The V and J ends lost 4 bases and 5 bases respectively, with 8 bases between them. This CDR3 is 13 amino acids long. CDR3 DNA sequence: TGTGCCAGCAGCTGGGACACCAATGAAAAACTGTTTTTT. This translates into CASSWDTNEKLFF.

The chain couples TRBV5-6 to TRBJ2-1; D uncertain. From germline, CDR1 is SGHDT and CDR2 YYEEEE. V was pared by 2 bases and J by 6 bases, with 3 bases between. The CDR3 sequence is 11 residues long. CDR3 nucleotide sequence: TGTGCCAGCAGCTTCCGCAATGAGCAGTTCTTC. Translation: CASSFRNEQFF.

This clone was recorded only once. The rearrangement links TRBV7-2 to TRBJ2-4; weak D call: TRBD2 (7 bases). The CDR3 consists of 15 residues. V gave up 4 bases and J gave up 3 bases, with 13 bases separating them. Germline CDR1 and CDR2: SGHTA and FQGNSA. The CDR3 sequence is CASSSGGPGKNIQYF. The DNA of the CDR3 is TGTGCCAGCAGCTCCGGGGGGCCCGGCAAAAACATTCAGTACTTC. Complete variable domain (other parts from reference TRBV7-2 and TRBJ2-4): GAGVSQSPSNKVTEKGKDVELRCDPISGHTALYWYRQSLGQGLEFLIYFQGNSAPDKSGLPSDRFSAERTGGSVSTLTIQRTQQEDSAVYLCASSSGGPGKNIQYFGAGTRLSVL.

This rearrangement joins TRBV7-2 to TRBJ2-2, with 8 positions matching TRBD2. The CDR3 contains 16 residues. Germline trimming cut 5 bases from V and 2 bases from J; bases unmatched to any gene: 7. Germline-derived CDR1 and CDR2 are SGHTA and FQGNSA. The CDR3 DNA reads TGTGCCAGCAGCCGCTCGGGGGGGGCCAACACCGGGGAGCTGTTTTTT. This gives the protein CASSRSGGANTGELFF.

With regard to this clone: Different DNA sequences within this sample yield the same CDR3. The genes are TRBV5-1 and TRBJ1-2; TRBD1 agrees at 10 bases. CDR1 and CDR2 (germline): SGHRS, YFSETQ. The CDR3 runs 14 residues. V trimming: 0 bases; J trimming: 6 bases; junction bases outside the gene matches: 2. CDR3 in DNA: TGCGCCAGCAGCTTGGGACAGGGGGCGGATGGCTACACCTTC. Protein: CASSLGQGADGYTF.

This clone was observed a few times. V usage is TRBV4-2 and J usage is TRBJ1-5; D is undetermined. Germline-derived CDR1 and CDR2 are LGHNA and YNFKEQ. The V end was cut by 0 bases, the J end by 4 bases, with 7 bases between. The CDR3 is 14 amino acids. The CDR3 protein is CASSQDGPNQPQHF. In DNA form, the CDR3 reads TGTGCCAGCAGCCAAGATGGCCCAAATCAGCCCCAGCATTTT.

Points on this clone: Other DNA sequences of this sample code for an identical CDR3. The chain couples TRBV28 to TRBJ1-2; D gene uncertain. CDR3 length equals 12 residues. Germline V gene sequence: CDR1 MDHEN, CDR2 SYDVKM. V gave up 4 bases and J gave up 4 bases, with 7 bases separating them. In DNA form, the CDR3 reads TGTGCCAGCAGTTCCGGGGTCTATGGCTACACCTTC. It yields the protein CASSSGVYGYTF.

Of note for this clone: Other DNA sequences within the sample encode an identical CDR3. The chain recombines TRBV5-1 with TRBJ1-2, with TRBD1 as a possible D gene (6 bases). Trimming took off 3 bases at V and 2 bases at J, with 8 bases between the two ends. CDR3 length: 13 residues. Germline CDR1 SGHRS, CDR2 YFSETQ. CDR3 sequence reads: CASSSQGNYGYTF. CDR3 sequence (DNA): TGCGCCAGCAGCTCGCAGGGGAACTATGGCTACACCTTC.

The chain has TRBV9 and TRBJ1-2, with no clear D. The length of the CDR3 is 15 residues. Germline V lookup: CDR1 SGDLS, CDR2 YYNGEE. Trimming cost V 4 bases and J 0 bases, with 13 bases left between them. This CDR3 is CASSLGRASNYGYTF. The CDR3 DNA follows: TGTGCCAGCAGCCTAGGGAGGGCGTCTAACTATGGCTACACCTTC.

This sequence joins TRBV2 and TRBJ1-6; unclear D gene. Germline V gene lookup returns CDR1 SNHLY and CDR2 FYNNEI. CDR3 length: 14 amino acids. V was clipped by 3 bases and J by 8 bases, with 11 bases between them. The CDR3 nucleotides read TGTGCCAGCAGTGAGAGGGCAGCTTATTCACCCCTCCACTTT. Translated, it gives CASSERAAYSPLHF.

The V call is TRBV4-1, the J call TRBJ1-2, with TRBD1 as a possible D gene (6 bases). The germline V gene has CDR1 MGHRA and CDR2 YSYEKL. This CDR3 has 14 residues. Deletions cut 2 bases from V and 8 bases from J, with 15 bases between. CDR3 residues: CASSQTTGFAGYTF. CDR3 bases: TGCGCCAGCAGCCAAACGACAGGATTTGCCGGCTACACCTTC.

The CDR3 nucleotides are TGTGCCAGCAGAGACAACTACGAGCAGTACTTC. It encodes CASRDNYEQYF. This chain connects TRBV2 to TRBJ2-7; D is unresolved. CDR1 is SNHLY and CDR2 is FYNNEI in the germline V gene. There are 11 residues in the CDR3. V was clipped by 6 bases and J by 3 bases, with 6 bases between them. Complete variable domain (other parts from reference TRBV2 and TRBJ2-7): EPEVTQTPSHQVTQMGQEVILRCVPISNHLYFYWYRQILGQKVEFLVSFYNNEISEKSEIFDDQFSVERPDGSNFTLKIRSTKLEDSAMYFCASRDNYEQYFGPGTRLTVT.

The chain employs TRBV7-2 and TRBJ1-2, with 8 bases matching TRBD1. The CDR3 is made up of 15 amino acids. After removal of 5 bases from V and 0 bases from J, the junction contained 5 bases not matched to a gene. Germline CDR1 is SGHTA and CDR2 is FQGNSA. The CDR3 nucleotides are TGTGCCAGCAGCCCACGGACAGGGACTAACTATGGCTACACCTTC. The encoded protein is CASSPRTGTNYGYTF.

The rearrangement links TRBV6-1 to TRBJ1-2; unclear D gene. V was cut by 0 bases and J by 2 bases, with 7 bases left in between. Per the germline V gene, CDR1 is MNHNS and CDR2 is SASEGT. The CDR3 spans 14 residues. CDR3 sequence reads: CASSEAPGNYGYTF. CDR3 bases: TGTGCCAGCAGTGAAGCGCCGGGAAACTATGGCTACACCTTC.

The V and J genes are TRBV15 and TRBJ1-6; 7 bases line up with TRBD1. This CDR3 contains 14 residues. Germline CDR1 and CDR2: LNHNV and YYDKDF (reference sequence). J was trimmed by 8 bases and V by 0 bases; bases with no gene match: 1. This CDR3 reads CATSRDTGDSPLHF. For the CDR3, the DNA is TGTGCCACCAGCAGAGACACAGGGGATTCACCCCTCCACTTT.

The CDR3 reads CAISDGSEGQNEKLFF. The CDR3 DNA follows: TGTGCCATCAGTGATGGGTCCGAGGGCCAAAATGAAAAACTGTTTTTT. V usage is TRBV10-3 and J usage is TRBJ1-4; D gene uncertain. V lost 3 bases and J lost 5, with 16 bases in between. Germline lookup yields CDR1 ENHRY and CDR2 SYGVKD. CDR3 length: 16 amino acids.

The chain links TRBV6-2 or TRBV6-3 to TRBJ2-7; TRBD1 matches 8 bases. The CDR3 contains 15 residues. J was trimmed by 7 bases and V by 4 bases; bases with no gene match: 12. Germline CDR1 reads MNHEY; CDR2 reads SVGEGT. The CDR3 sequence: CASSLWTGTVGEQYF. The CDR3, as DNA: TGTGCCAGCAGTTTATGGACAGGGACGGTTGGAGAGCAGTACTTC.

The genes are TRBV18 and TRBJ2-7, with TRBD1 as a possible D gene (6 bases). The CDR3 is 13 amino acids. Germline-derived CDR1 and CDR2 are KGHSH and LQKENI. Trimming took 4 bases from V and 1 from J, leaving 8 bases between them. Here the CDR3 DNA reads TGTGCCAGCTCACGGACAGATTCCTACGAGCAGTACTTC. Translation: CASSRTDSYEQYF.